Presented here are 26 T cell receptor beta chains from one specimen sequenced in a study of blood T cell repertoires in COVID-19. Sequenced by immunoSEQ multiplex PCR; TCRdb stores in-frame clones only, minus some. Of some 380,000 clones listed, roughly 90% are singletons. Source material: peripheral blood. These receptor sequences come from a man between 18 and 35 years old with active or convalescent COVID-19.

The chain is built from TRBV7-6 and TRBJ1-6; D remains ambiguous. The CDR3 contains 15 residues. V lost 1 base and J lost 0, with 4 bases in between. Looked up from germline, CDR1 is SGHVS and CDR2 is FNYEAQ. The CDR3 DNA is TGTGCCAGCAGCTTAGGGAGCTCCTATAATTCACCCCTCCACTTT. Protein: CASSLGSSYNSPLHF.

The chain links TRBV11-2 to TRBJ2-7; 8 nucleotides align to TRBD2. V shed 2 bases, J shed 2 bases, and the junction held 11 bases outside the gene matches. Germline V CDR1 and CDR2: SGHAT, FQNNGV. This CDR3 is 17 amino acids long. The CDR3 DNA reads TGTGCCAGCAGCTTACTATCCGGGACTAGGGGGACCTACGAGCAGTACTTC. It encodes CASSLLSGTRGTYEQYF.

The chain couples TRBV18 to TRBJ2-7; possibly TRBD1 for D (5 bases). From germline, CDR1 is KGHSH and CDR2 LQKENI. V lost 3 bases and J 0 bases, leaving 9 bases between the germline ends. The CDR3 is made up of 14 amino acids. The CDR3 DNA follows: TGTGCCAGCTCACCTTTGACAGTCTCCTACGAGCAGTACTTC. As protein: CASSPLTVSYEQYF.

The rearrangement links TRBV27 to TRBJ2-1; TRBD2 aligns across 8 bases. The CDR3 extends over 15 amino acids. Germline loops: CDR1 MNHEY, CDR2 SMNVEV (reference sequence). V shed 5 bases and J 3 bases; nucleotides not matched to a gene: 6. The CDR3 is CASSLPGTSYNEQFF. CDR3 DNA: TGTGCCAGCAGTCTTCCCGGGACTAGCTACAATGAGCAGTTCTTC.

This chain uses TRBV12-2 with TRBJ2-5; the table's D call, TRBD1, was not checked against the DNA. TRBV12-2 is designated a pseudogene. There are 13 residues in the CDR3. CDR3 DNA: TGTGCAAGTCGCTTACCAGGCCCAGAGACCCAGTACTTC. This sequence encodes CASRLPGPETQYF.

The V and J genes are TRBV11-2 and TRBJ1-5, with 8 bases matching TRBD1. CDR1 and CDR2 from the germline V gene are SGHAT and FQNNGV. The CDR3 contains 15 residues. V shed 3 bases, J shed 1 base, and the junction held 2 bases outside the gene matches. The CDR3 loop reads CASSLTGASNQPQHF. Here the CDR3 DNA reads TGTGCCAGCAGCTTGACAGGGGCGAGCAATCAGCCCCAGCATTTT.

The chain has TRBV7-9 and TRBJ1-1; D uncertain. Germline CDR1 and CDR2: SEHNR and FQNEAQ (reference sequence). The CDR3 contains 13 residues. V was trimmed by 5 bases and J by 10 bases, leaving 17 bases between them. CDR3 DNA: TGTGCCAGCAGCCCTGTCGCCGGGGTCGGAGCTTTCTTT. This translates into CASSPVAGVGAFF.

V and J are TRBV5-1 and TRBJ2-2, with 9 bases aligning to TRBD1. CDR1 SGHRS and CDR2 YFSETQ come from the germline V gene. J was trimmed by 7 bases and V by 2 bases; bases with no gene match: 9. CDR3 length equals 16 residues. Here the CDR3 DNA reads TGCGCCAGCAGCTTTTTGAGACAGGGGGTGTTCGGGGAGCTGTTTTTT. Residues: CASSFLRQGVFGELFF.

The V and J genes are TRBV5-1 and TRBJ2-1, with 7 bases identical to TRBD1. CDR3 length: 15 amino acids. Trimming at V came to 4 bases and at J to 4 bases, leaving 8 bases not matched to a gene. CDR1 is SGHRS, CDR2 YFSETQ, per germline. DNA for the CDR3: TGCGCCAGCAGCGAGATGGGACAGAGTTACAATGAGCAGTTCTTC. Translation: CASSEMGQSYNEQFF.

As DNA, the CDR3 is TGTGCCAGCAGCGTACTAGACAGGGGGCACGGGAACACTGAAGCTTTCTTT. It is translated as CASSVLDRGHGNTEAFF. The rearrangement links TRBV9 to TRBJ1-1; TRBD1 aligns across 10 bases. Germline V gene lookup returns CDR1 SGDLS and CDR2 YYNGEE. The junction had 7 bases not matched to a gene; V was cut back by 1 base and J by 1 base. CDR3 size: 17 residues.

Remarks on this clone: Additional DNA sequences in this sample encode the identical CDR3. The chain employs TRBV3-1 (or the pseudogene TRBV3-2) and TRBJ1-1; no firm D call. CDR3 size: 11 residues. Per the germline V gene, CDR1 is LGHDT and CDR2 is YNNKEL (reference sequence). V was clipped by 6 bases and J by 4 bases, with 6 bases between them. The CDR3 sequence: CASRSGTEAFF. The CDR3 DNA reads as TGTGCCAGCAGATCCGGCACTGAAGCTTTCTTT.

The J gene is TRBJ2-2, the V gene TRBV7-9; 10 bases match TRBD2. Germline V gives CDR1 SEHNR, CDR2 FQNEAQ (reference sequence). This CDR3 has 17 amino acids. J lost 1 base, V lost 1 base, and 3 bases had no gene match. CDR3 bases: TGTGCCAGCAGCTTAGAGACTAGCGGGTTGAACACCGGGGAGCTGTTTTTT. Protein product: CASSLETSGLNTGELFF.

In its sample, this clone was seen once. The CDR3 is CASSHQTSGRSPTYEQYF. The CDR3 coding sequence is TGCGCCAGCAGCCACCAGACTAGCGGGAGGAGTCCTACCTACGAGCAGTACTTC. The genes are TRBV4-1 and TRBJ2-7, with TRBD2 matching over 13 bases. The trim removed 3 bases at V and 2 bases at J, leaving 10 bases unmatched. CDR1 is MGHRA, CDR2 YSYEKL, per germline. This CDR3 region has 18 residues.

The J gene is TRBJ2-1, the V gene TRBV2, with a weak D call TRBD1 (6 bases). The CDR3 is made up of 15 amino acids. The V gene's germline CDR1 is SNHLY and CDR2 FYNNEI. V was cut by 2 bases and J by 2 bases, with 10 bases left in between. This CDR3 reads CASSEMGAPYNEQFF. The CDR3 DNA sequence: TGTGCCAGCAGTGAAATGGGGGCCCCCTACAATGAGCAGTTCTTC.

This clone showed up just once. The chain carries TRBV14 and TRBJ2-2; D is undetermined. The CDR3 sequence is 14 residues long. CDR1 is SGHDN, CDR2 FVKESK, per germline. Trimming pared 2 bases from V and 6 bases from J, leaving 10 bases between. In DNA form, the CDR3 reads TGTGCCAGCAGCCAATTTCGGGTAGCCGGGGAGCTGTTTTTT. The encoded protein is CASSQFRVAGELFF.

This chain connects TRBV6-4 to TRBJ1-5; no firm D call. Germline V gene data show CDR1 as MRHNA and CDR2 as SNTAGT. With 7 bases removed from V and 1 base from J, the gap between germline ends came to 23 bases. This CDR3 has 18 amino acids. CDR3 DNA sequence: TGTGCCAGCATGACCAAGCGCAGGAGGTTTGAGAGCAATCAGCCCCAGCATTTT. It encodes CASMTKRRRFESNQPQHF.

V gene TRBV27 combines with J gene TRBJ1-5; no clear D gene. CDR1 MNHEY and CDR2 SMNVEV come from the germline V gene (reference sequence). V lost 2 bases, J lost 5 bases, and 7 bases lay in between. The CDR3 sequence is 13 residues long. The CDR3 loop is CASSLIRDQPQHF. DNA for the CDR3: TGTGCCAGCAGTTTAATCCGGGATCAGCCCCAGCATTTT.

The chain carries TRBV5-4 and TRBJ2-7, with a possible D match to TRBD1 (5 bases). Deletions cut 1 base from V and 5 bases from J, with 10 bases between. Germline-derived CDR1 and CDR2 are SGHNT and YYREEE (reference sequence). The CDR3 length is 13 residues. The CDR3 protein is CASSLPGRDEQYF. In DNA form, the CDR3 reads TGTGCCAGCAGCTTGCCAGGCAGGGACGAGCAGTACTTC.

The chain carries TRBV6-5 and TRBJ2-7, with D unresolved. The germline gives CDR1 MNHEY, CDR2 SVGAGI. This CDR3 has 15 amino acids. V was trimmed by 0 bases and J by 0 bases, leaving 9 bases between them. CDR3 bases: TGTGCCAGCAGTTACTCGGTGCTAGGCTCCTACGAGCAGTACTTC. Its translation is CASSYSVLGSYEQYF.

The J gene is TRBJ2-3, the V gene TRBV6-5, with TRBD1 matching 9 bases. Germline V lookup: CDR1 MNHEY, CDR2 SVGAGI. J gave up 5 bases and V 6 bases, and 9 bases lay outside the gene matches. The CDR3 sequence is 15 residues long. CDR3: CASSQQGADIDTQYF. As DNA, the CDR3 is TGTGCCAGCAGCCAACAGGGGGCGGACATAGATACGCAGTATTTT.

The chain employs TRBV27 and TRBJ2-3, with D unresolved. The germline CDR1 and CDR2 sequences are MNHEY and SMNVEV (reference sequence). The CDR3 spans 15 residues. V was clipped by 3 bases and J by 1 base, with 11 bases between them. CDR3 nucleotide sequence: TGTGCCAGCAGTTTTCTGTGGGCCGGCACAGATACGCAGTATTTT. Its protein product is CASSFLWAGTDTQYF.

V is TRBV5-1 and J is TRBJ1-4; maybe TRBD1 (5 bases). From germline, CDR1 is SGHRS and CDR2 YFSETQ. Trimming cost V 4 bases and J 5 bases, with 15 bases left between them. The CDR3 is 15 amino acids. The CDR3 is CASSQPGLPNEKLFF. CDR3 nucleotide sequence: TGCGCCAGCAGCCAGCCGGGACTTCCAAATGAAAAACTGTTTTTT.

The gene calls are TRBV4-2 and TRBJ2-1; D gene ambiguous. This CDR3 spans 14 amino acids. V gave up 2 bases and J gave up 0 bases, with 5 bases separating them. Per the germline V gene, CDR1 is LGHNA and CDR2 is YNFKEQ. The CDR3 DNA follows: TGTGCCAGCAGCCAACGTAGCTCCTACAATGAGCAGTTCTTC. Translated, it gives CASSQRSSYNEQFF.

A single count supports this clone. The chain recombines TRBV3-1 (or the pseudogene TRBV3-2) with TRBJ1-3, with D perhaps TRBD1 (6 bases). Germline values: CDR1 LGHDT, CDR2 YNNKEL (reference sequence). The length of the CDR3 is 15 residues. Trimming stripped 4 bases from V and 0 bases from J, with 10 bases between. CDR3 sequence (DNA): TGTGCCAGCAGCCCGACAGGCCACTCTGGAAACACCATATATTTT. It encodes CASSPTGHSGNTIYF.

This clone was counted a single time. The CDR3 nucleotides read TGTGCCAGCAGTTTGAGGGGGGAGCAGTTCTTC. Encoded protein: CASSLRGEQFF. The rearrangement joins TRBV27 to TRBJ2-1, with D perhaps TRBD1 (6 bases). This CDR3 is 11 amino acids long. Trimming took 3 bases from V and 10 from J, leaving 7 bases between them. Per germline, CDR1 MNHEY and CDR2 SMNVEV (reference sequence).

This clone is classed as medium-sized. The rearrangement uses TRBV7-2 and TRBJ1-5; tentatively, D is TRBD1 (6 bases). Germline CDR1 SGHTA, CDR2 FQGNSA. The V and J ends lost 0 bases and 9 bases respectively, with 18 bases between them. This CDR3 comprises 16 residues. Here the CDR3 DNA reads TGTGCCAGCAGCTTAGCGCGTGGGACAAGAGGTTCGCCCCAGCATTTT. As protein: CASSLARGTRGSPQHF.